This T cell receptor (beta chain) was identified in a study of radiotherapy plus CTLA-4 blockade in lung cancer. Study outcomes and limitations: There was expansion of tumor-derived TCR clones in blood after radiotherapy plus ipilimumab.

Germline V lookup: CDR1 SNHLY, CDR2 FYNNEI. Trimming removed 7 bases at V and 5 bases at J, with 14 bases between. The CDR3 has 13 residues. Assay: immunoSEQ multiplex PCR; the TCRdb copy retains only in-frame clones and omits some. The sample lists 35,000 to 40,000 clones; roughly 85% were seen once. This clone is termed medium-sized. Its antigen remains unidentified. This chain joins TRBV2 and TRBJ1-1; perhaps TRBD1 as D (5 bases). The sequencing used peripheral blood, collected from a patient treated with radiotherapy plus ipilimumab. The clonotype was recovered from a human donor with non-small cell lung cancer who had stable disease on radiotherapy plus ipilimumab. In DNA, the CDR3 is TGTGCCAGCAACCGACAGATAGGAACTGAAGCTTTCTTT. Protein sequence: CASNRQIGTEAFF.